The 25 T cell receptor beta chains below come from one sample, sequenced in a study of shared clonotypes between healthy human individuals. Positive CCR7 selection of CD45RO-negative cells yielded the naive CD8 cells, and terminally differentiated effector memory CD45RA+ cells were excluded. Sequenced by immunoSEQ multiplex PCR; TCRdb stores in-frame clones only, minus some. The repertoire includes about 590,000 clones, around 95% of them detected once, and less than 0.13% sits in the top ten. Material for sequencing was naive CD8+ T cells sorted from blood. These receptors were collected from a woman aged 30 to 39 in good health.

V gene TRBV28 combines with J gene TRBJ2-1; D remains unclear. The V end lost 6 bases, the J end lost 0 bases, and 12 bases lay between the germline ends. The CDR3 totals 15 residues. The germline CDR1 and CDR2 sequences are MDHEN and SYDVKM. The DNA of the CDR3 is TGTGCCAGCAGATTAACTGGGTCCTCCTACAATGAGCAGTTCTTC. This encodes CASRLTGSSYNEQFF.

The chain joins TRBV11-3 to TRBJ1-2; D remains unclear. The CDR3 has 10 amino acids. The germline V and J ends were trimmed by 8 bases and 6 bases, with 7 bases remaining between them. In germline, CDR1 is SGHNT, CDR2 YENEEA. DNA for the CDR3: TGTGCCAGCTCAAAGAATGGCTACACCTTC. It translates to CASSKNGYTF.

The V gene is TRBV27, the J gene TRBJ2-5, with D unclear. The germline V and J ends were trimmed by 4 bases and 0 bases, with 6 bases remaining between them. Germline V CDR1 and CDR2: MNHEY, SMNVEV (reference sequence). The CDR3 runs 13 residues. CDR3 sequence: CASSYIDQETQYF. Here the CDR3 DNA reads TGTGCCAGCAGTTACATCGACCAAGAGACCCAGTACTTC.

Here the CDR3 DNA reads TGCGCCAGCAGCCATCCTGCGGGTGGAGGCGGCCAAGAGACCCAGTACTTC. Encoded protein: CASSHPAGGGGQETQYF. V is TRBV4-1 and J is TRBJ2-5; possibly TRBD2 for D (5 bases). This CDR3 has 17 amino acids. Germline-derived CDR1 and CDR2 are MGHRA and YSYEKL. V gave up 3 bases and J gave up 1 base, with 18 bases separating them.

The chain uses TRBV11-2 and TRBJ2-3; 8 bases align to TRBD2. This CDR3 is 16 amino acids long. Germline V CDR1 and CDR2: SGHAT, FQNNGV. V shed 0 bases, J shed 4 bases, and the junction held 6 bases outside the gene matches. In nucleotides, the CDR3 is TGTGCCAGCAGCTTAGAGTTATTGCGGGAGGCAGATACGCAGTATTTT. As protein: CASSLELLREADTQYF.

The genes are TRBV5-1 and TRBJ1-2; 8 bases line up with TRBD1. The CDR3 loop spans 18 amino acids. V shed 4 bases, J shed 0 bases, and the junction held 14 bases outside the gene matches. Germline values: CDR1 SGHRS, CDR2 YFSETQ. As DNA, the CDR3 is TGCGCCAGCAGCGTATCCGGGACAGGTCCAGAGGCTAACTATGGCTACACCTTC. This codes for CASSVSGTGPEANYGYTF.

The sample holds a few counts of this clone. This chain links TRBV9 with TRBJ1-1; 9 bases fit TRBD1. The V gene end was trimmed by 3 bases and the J gene end by 10 bases; junction bases not matched to a gene: 7. CDR3 length: 13 amino acids. Germline V gene lookup returns CDR1 SGDLS and CDR2 YYNGEE. In DNA form, the CDR3 reads TGTGCCAGCAGCGAGGGGGGACAGGGTGTAGCTTTCTTT. Its translation: CASSEGGQGVAFF.

The chain recombines TRBV27 with TRBJ2-7, with unresolved D. This CDR3 spans 11 amino acids. The germline V gene has CDR1 MNHEY and CDR2 SMNVEV (reference sequence). The V gene lost 5 bases and the J gene lost 7 bases, with 9 bases spanning the gap. The chain's CDR3 is CASSNRREQYF. Here the CDR3 DNA reads TGTGCCAGCAGTAACCGACGGGAGCAGTACTTC.

This chain links TRBV29-1 with TRBJ2-7, with 8 bases that match TRBD2. Trimming took 3 bases from V and 6 from J; bases not matched to a gene: 7. The CDR3 has 13 amino acids. CDR1 is SQVTM, CDR2 ANQGSEA, per germline. Here the CDR3 reads CSVDRGLAGEQYF. In nucleotides, the CDR3 is TGCAGCGTTGATCGCGGACTAGCTGGCGAGCAGTACTTC.

The gene calls are TRBV27 and TRBJ2-7; weak D call: TRBD1 (5 bases). Germline lookup yields CDR1 MNHEY and CDR2 SMNVEV (reference sequence). The CDR3 is 14 residues long. V was trimmed by 6 bases and J by 6 bases, leaving 18 bases between them. The chain's CDR3 is CASSKGPRRIEQYF. For the CDR3, the DNA is TGTGCCAGCAGCAAGGGGCCTCGCAGGATCGAGCAGTACTTC.

This CDR3 is CAISEPGSAYEQYF. For the CDR3, the DNA is TGTGCCATCAGTGAGCCCGGCAGCGCCTACGAGCAGTACTTC. The chain links TRBV10-3 to TRBJ2-7; no firm D call. This CDR3 spans 14 amino acids. V lost 2 bases and J 2 bases, leaving 10 bases between the germline ends. Germline V gives CDR1 ENHRY, CDR2 SYGVKD.

The J gene is TRBJ2-1, the V gene TRBV27; D is uncertain. Trimming left V 0 bases short and J 7 bases short, with 7 bases between. CDR3 size: 13 residues. Looked up from germline, CDR1 is MNHEY and CDR2 is SMNVEV (reference sequence). This chain's CDR3 is CASSLSSGNEQFF. In DNA form, the CDR3 reads TGTGCCAGCAGTTTATCGAGTGGTAATGAGCAGTTCTTC.

The CDR3 region is CASSVNPRTDYGYTF. The CDR3 DNA is TGTGCCAGCAGCGTAAATCCTAGGACAGACTATGGCTACACCTTC. The J gene is TRBJ1-2, the V gene TRBV9, with D possibly matching TRBD1 (6 bases). Trimming left V 1 base short and J 3 bases short, with 13 bases between. The V gene's germline CDR1 is SGDLS and CDR2 YYNGEE. The CDR3 has 15 amino acids.

V gene TRBV9 combines with J gene TRBJ1-2; 7 bases map to TRBD1. The CDR3 is 12 residues long. The V and J ends lost 3 bases and 7 bases, in that order; junction bases with no gene match: 3. Looked up from germline, CDR1 is SGDLS and CDR2 is YYNGEE. The CDR3 DNA sequence: TGTGCCAGCAGCGGGGACAGTGTTGGCTACACCTTC. Translation gives CASSGDSVGYTF.

The rearrangement joins TRBV19 to TRBJ1-4; D is perhaps TRBD1 (6 bases). V was cut by 3 bases and J by 0 bases, with 11 bases left in between. The germline V gene has CDR1 LNHDA and CDR2 SQIVND (reference sequence). This CDR3 is 16 amino acids long. Here the CDR3 DNA reads TGTGCCAGTAGTATCGGGACATTTGCAACTAATGAAAAACTGTTTTTT. Amino acid sequence: CASSIGTFATNEKLFF.

The chain employs TRBV13 and TRBJ2-7; the D gene is possibly TRBD1 (6 bases). V dropped 4 bases and J dropped 3 bases, with 13 bases sitting between them. Germline CDR1 and CDR2: PRHDT and FYEKMQ (reference sequence). The CDR3 extends over 14 amino acids. DNA of the CDR3: TGTGCCAGCAGCTCCCGGCAGGGGATCTACGAGCAGTACTTC. It encodes CASSSRQGIYEQYF.

Written as DNA, the CDR3 is TGTGCCATCACCAAGAATAATGAGCAGTTCTTC. Translated: CAITKNNEQFF. The V call is TRBV10-3, the J call TRBJ2-1; the D is unclear. V gave up 7 bases and J gave up 7 bases, with 8 bases separating them. The CDR3 has 11 residues. CDR1 ENHRY and CDR2 SYGVKD come from the germline V gene.

The chain carries TRBV27 and TRBJ2-2, with D perhaps TRBD1 (5 bases). Trimming cost V 2 bases and J 7 bases, with 11 bases left between them. Germline V CDR1 and CDR2: MNHEY, SMNVEV (reference sequence). The length of the CDR3 is 14 residues. DNA for the CDR3: TGTGCCAGCAGTTTAATGGCAGGGAACGGGGAGCTGTTTTTT. As protein: CASSLMAGNGELFF.

This clone was seen a few times. This chain uses TRBV27 with TRBJ2-1; 8 bases are a match to TRBD2. Unmatched junction bases numbered 2, after V lost 3 bases and J lost 4 bases. The germline CDR1 and CDR2 sequences are MNHEY and SMNVEV (reference sequence). This CDR3 spans 14 amino acids. CDR3 amino acids: CASSFGRVYNEQFF. In DNA, the CDR3 is TGTGCCAGCAGTTTCGGGAGGGTTTACAATGAGCAGTTCTTC.

The chain combines TRBV28 with TRBJ2-1, with 8 positions matching TRBD1. The CDR3 sequence is 14 residues long. V lost 8 bases and J lost 3; bases outside the gene matches: 6. Per germline, CDR1 MDHEN and CDR2 SYDVKM. DNA of the CDR3: TGTGCCAGCGTCCGGGACAGGAGCTACAATGAGCAGTTCTTC. The encoded protein is CASVRDRSYNEQFF.

This rearrangement joins TRBV28 to TRBJ2-1; unclear D gene. V was trimmed by 2 bases and J by 3 bases, leaving 14 bases between them. This CDR3 contains 16 residues. The V gene's germline CDR1 is MDHEN and CDR2 SYDVKM. CDR3 sequence: CASSLSRWVGYNEQFF. For the CDR3, the DNA is TGTGCCAGCAGTTTAAGTAGGTGGGTGGGCTACAATGAGCAGTTCTTC.

This sequence joins TRBV7-6 and TRBJ2-5; 8 bases line up with TRBD2. The CDR3 runs 19 residues. Germline loops: CDR1 SGHVS, CDR2 FNYEAQ. Losses at the gene ends were 0 bases for V and 2 bases for J; bases not matched to a gene: 14. The CDR3 DNA follows: TGTGCCAGCAGCTTAGCTAGCGGGATCCCCGGGCGAATGCAAGAGACCCAGTACTTC. Its translation: CASSLASGIPGRMQETQYF.

The rearrangement joins TRBV5-1 to TRBJ2-2; D ambiguous. V was pared by 0 bases and J by 3 bases, with 15 bases between. This CDR3 spans 17 amino acids. CDR1 SGHRS and CDR2 YFSETQ come from the germline V gene. The CDR3 bases are TGCGCCAGCAGCTTGGGGTTGGCTGCTTGGGACACCGGGGAGCTGTTTTTT. It specifies CASSLGLAAWDTGELFF.

V is TRBV7-7 and J is TRBJ2-3; 9 bases are shared with TRBD1. The germline gives CDR1 SSHAT, CDR2 FNYEAQ (reference sequence). The CDR3 is 15 residues long. J gave up 2 bases and V 5 bases, and 5 bases lay outside the gene matches. The CDR3 sequence is CASSLGTGNTDTQYF. CDR3 nucleotide sequence: TGTGCCAGCAGCCTGGGGACAGGGAACACAGATACGCAGTATTTT.

The rearrangement links TRBV15 to TRBJ1-1; D gene ambiguous. Germline loops: CDR1 LNHNV, CDR2 YYDKDF (reference sequence). The CDR3 extends over 13 amino acids. The ends were cut back, 0 bases at V and 1 base at J, with 3 bases in the middle. The CDR3 DNA is TGTGCCACCAGCAGAGACGGGAACACTGAAGCTTTCTTT. This codes for CATSRDGNTEAFF. Complete variable domain (other parts from reference TRBV15 and TRBJ1-1): DAMVIQNPRYQVTQFGKPVTLSCSQTLNHNVMYWYQQKSSQAPKLLFHYYDKDFNNEADTPDNFQSRRPNTSFCFLDIRSPGLGDTAMYLCATSRDGNTEAFFGQGTRLTVV.